The following is a T cell receptor (beta chain) sequence with its context. This entry is derived from a study of blood T cell repertoires in COVID-19. Study summary: PBMCs, B-cell-depleted T cells, or T cells were the source of the cDNA or gDNA that made up the material.

After removal of 2 bases from V and 4 bases from J, the junction contained 5 bases not matched to a gene. Germline CDR1 reads LNHDA; CDR2 reads SQIVND (reference sequence). The CDR3 is 14 amino acids. Per the study methods: Counts of nucleated cells, estimated from reference gene primer amplification, were obtained. Here immunoSEQ multiplex PCR was the method, and the copy in TCRdb shows in-frame clones only, minus some. The V and J calls and clone size are taken from that table; D and trimming were inferred from the DNA. This table holds almost 85,000 clones, approximately 90% found once. Recruitment covered about 25 US areas and drew participants whose ages spanned roughly 18 to 100 years. Which cohort a participant joined came from the clinical history participants gave.

Material: PBMCs or T cells enriched from blood (not recorded which). The chain is built from TRBV19 and TRBJ2-7, with 7 nucleotides matching TRBD1. The source of this sequence is a woman in her forties or fifties with acute COVID-19. The CDR3 here is CASSIRGTEYEQYF. The CDR3 nucleotides read TGTGCCAGTAGTATAAGGGGGACAGAATACGAGCAGTACTTC.